The 10 T cell receptor beta chains below all came from one sample that was sequenced in a study of shared clonotypes between healthy human individuals. Assay used: immunoSEQ multiplex PCR; TCRdb lists only in-frame clones, some missing. Here the sample spans fewer than 1.6 million clones, 97% to 99% being singletons. What was sequenced was naive CD4+ T cells sorted from blood. Subset reported: CD45RA+ positively selected. These receptors were taken from a man aged 30 to 39 in good health.

This chain connects TRBV9 to TRBJ1-2; no definite D call. CDR1 and CDR2 from the germline V gene are SGDLS and YYNGEE. This CDR3 contains 16 residues. V lost 4 bases and J 0 bases, leaving 16 bases between the germline ends. CDR3 loop: CASSLRSRTSNYGYTF. CDR3 coding DNA: TGTGCCAGCAGCCTAAGAAGCCGGACCTCTAACTATGGCTACACCTTC.

A note on this clone: The identical CDR3 is also encoded by other nucleotide sequences in the sample. V is TRBV18 and J is TRBJ1-5, with 8 bases fitting TRBD1. This CDR3 contains 15 residues. The junction had 5 bases not matched to a gene; V was cut back by 3 bases and J by 4 bases. Germline V CDR1 and CDR2: KGHSH, LQKENI. In DNA form, the CDR3 reads TGTGCCAGCTCACCTGGGACAGGCTTAAATCAGCCCCAGCATTTT. It is translated as CASSPGTGLNQPQHF. The whole variable domain, remainder taken from reference TRBV18 and TRBJ1-5, is NAGVMQNPRHLVRRRGQEARLRCSPMKGHSHVYWYRQLPEEGLKFMVYLQKENIIDESGMPKERFSAEFPKEGPSILRIQQVVRGDSAAYFCASSPGTGLNQPQHFGDGTRLSIL.

V usage is TRBV5-8 and J usage is TRBJ1-2, with a possible D match to TRBD1 (5 bases). There are 14 residues in the CDR3. V shed 2 bases and J shed 5 bases, with 13 bases lying between them. Per germline, CDR1 SGHTS and CDR2 YDEGEE. The CDR3 nucleotides are TGTGCCAGCAGCTTCCCGGGACGCCTGTATGGCTACACCTTC. Protein sequence: CASSFPGRLYGYTF.

The chain recombines TRBV5-6 with TRBJ2-7; D possibly corresponds to TRBD1 (7 bases). V was pared by 2 bases and J by 8 bases, with 17 bases between. The CDR3 spans 14 residues. CDR1 is SGHDT and CDR2 is YYEEEE in the germline V gene. CDR3 sequence: CASSLGGGDGKQYF. The CDR3 DNA reads as TGTGCCAGCAGCTTAGGAGGGGGCGACGGGAAGCAGTACTTC.

The rearrangement joins TRBV7-8 to TRBJ1-1; D is undetermined. Trimming left V 4 bases short and J 5 bases short, with 11 bases between. The CDR3 spans 13 residues. CDR1 is SGHVS and CDR2 is FQNEAQ in the germline V gene. The CDR3 protein is CASSSHPGTEAFF. The CDR3 coding sequence is TGTGCCAGCAGCTCTCACCCGGGGACTGAAGCTTTCTTT.

This chain joins TRBV6-5 and TRBJ1-2; D gene unclear. Germline-derived CDR1 and CDR2 are MNHEY and SVGAGI. There are 14 residues in the CDR3. With 5 bases removed from V and 8 bases from J, the gap between germline ends came to 18 bases. The DNA for the CDR3 is TGTGCCAGCAGTCCCACCTCGGGCGCCTGGGGCTACACCTTC. Protein product: CASSPTSGAWGYTF.

J is TRBJ2-7 and V is TRBV5-1, with D perhaps TRBD2 (5 bases). V lost 7 bases to trimming and J lost 4 bases, with 21 bases between them. Germline CDR1 reads SGHRS; CDR2 reads YFSETQ. CDR3 length equals 15 residues. As DNA, the CDR3 is TGCGCCAGCGGAACGAATGTCGGAGGTGGATACGAGCAGTACTTC. Translation: CASGTNVGGGYEQYF. Using reference TRBV5-1 and TRBJ2-7 for the parts outside the CDR3, the full variable domain is KAGVTQTPRYLIKTRGQQVTLSCSPISGHRSVSWYQQTPGQGLQFLFEYFSETQRNKGNFPGRFSGRQFSNSRSEMNVSTLELGDSALYLCASGTNVGGGYEQYFGPGTRLTVT.

The chain has TRBV29-1 and TRBJ2-3; 13 bases map to TRBD2. CDR1 is SQVTM, CDR2 ANQGSEA, per germline. With 2 bases clipped from V and 4 bases from J, the junction kept 3 bases outside the gene matches. This CDR3 region has 15 residues. The CDR3 loop is CSVERLAGGSDTQYF. For the CDR3, the DNA is TGCAGCGTTGAAAGACTAGCGGGAGGTTCAGATACGCAGTATTTT.

On this clone itself: Mismatch with germline at one junction end may stem from a read error. The chain has TRBV9 and TRBJ2-5, with 9 bases fitting TRBD2. The CDR3 totals 15 residues. The germline V gene has CDR1 SGDLS and CDR2 YYNGEE. The CDR3 DNA sequence: TGTGCCAGCAGCGCACTAGCGGGCTTCCAAGAGACCCCGTACTTC. Its protein product is CASSALAGFQETPYF.

This chain joins TRBV6-5 and TRBJ2-7; TRBD1 aligns across 9 bases. V was pared by 1 base and J by 2 bases, with 3 bases of the junction left unmatched. The CDR3 is made up of 15 amino acids. Germline values: CDR1 MNHEY, CDR2 SVGAGI. CDR3 sequence reads: CASSYFRDRAYEQYF. The CDR3 nucleotides read TGTGCCAGCAGTTACTTTAGGGACAGGGCCTACGAGCAGTACTTC.